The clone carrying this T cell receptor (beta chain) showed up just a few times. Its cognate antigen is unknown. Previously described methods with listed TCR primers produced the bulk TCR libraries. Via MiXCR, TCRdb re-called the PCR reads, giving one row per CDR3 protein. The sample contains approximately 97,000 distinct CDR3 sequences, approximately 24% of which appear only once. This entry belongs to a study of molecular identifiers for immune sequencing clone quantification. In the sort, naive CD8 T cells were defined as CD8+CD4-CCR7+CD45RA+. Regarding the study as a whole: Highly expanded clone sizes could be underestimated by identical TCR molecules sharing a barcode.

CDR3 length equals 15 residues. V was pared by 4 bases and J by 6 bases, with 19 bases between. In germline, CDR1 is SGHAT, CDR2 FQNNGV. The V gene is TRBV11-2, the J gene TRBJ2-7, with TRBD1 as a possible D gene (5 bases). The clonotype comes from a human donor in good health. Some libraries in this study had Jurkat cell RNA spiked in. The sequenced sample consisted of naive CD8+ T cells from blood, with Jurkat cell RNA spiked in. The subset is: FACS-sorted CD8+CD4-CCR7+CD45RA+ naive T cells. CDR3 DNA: TGTGCCAGCAGCTCCCTGGATGGGGCTGTTGTCGAGCAGTACTTC. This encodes CASSSLDGAVVEQYF.